Listed below are T cell receptor beta chains from one sample, sequenced in a study of technical replicates of blood from a few donors. Data came from immunoSEQ multiplex PCR; TCRdb stores just in-frame clones and leaves some out. The sample holds approximately 70,000 clones, almost 95% seen once. Sample: T cells isolated from PBMCs. The source of these receptors is a human donor in good health. Both conserved end residues are part of each CDR3.

CASGQSGTTNTEAFF | TRBJ1-1 | TRBV27 | 15
CASSLLAGGTDTQYF | TRBJ2-3 | TRBV14 | 15
CAISESAGRNEQFF | TRBJ2-1 | TRBV10-3 | 14
CASSLEGGVAFF | TRBJ1-1 | TRBV5-1 | 12
CASSSRTGHSNQPQHF | TRBJ1-5 | TRBV28 | 16
CASTSTLDKYGYTF | TRBJ1-2 | TRBV9 | 14
CASSQGAFGNTIYF | TRBJ1-3 | TRBV6-5 | 14
CASSLRLARMQETQYF | TRBJ2-5 | TRBV5-4 | 16
CASSPRTGTDTQYF | TRBJ2-3 | TRBV18 | 14
CAWSVLGYTEAFF | TRBJ1-1 | TRBV30 | 13
CAISRDRGDYGYTF | TRBJ1-2 | TRBV10-3 | 14
CASGLVPRDEQFF | TRBJ2-1 | TRBV12-5 | 13
CASSIDQGGRGTGELFF | TRBJ2-2 | TRBV19 | 17
CASSSDRGGEQYF | TRBJ2-7 | TRBV11-2 | 13
CASSPYASGRAGELFF | TRBJ2-2 | TRBV18 | 16
CASSEFVGPTYGYTF | TRBJ1-2 | TRBV25-1 | 15
CAWSSGRAIGGYTF | TRBJ1-2 | TRBV30 | 14
CASIWGGGETDTQYF | TRBJ2-3 | TRBV5-1 | 15
CASSRDRNTEAFF | TRBJ1-1 | TRBV7-2 | 13
CASSESGRADEQFF | TRBJ2-1 | TRBV25-1 | 14
CASSLDWAGNTEAFF | TRBJ1-1 | TRBV5-1 | 15
CASTFLAGALGHEQYF | TRBJ2-7 | TRBV10-1 | 16
CASSDRTSGQETQYF | TRBJ2-5 | TRBV2 | 15
CASSPGLPGTDTQYF | TRBJ2-3 | TRBV5-1 | 15
CASSLDTNYGYTF | TRBJ1-2 | TRBV7-3 | 13
CASSVSPTLAFAIANTGELFF | TRBJ2-2 | TRBV9 | 21
CASSPWTSTGELFF | TRBJ2-2 | TRBV4-1 | 14
CASIATDNYEQYF | TRBJ2-7 | TRBV25-1 | 13
CASSDSGRSTGELFF | TRBJ2-2 | TRBV2 | 15
CASSIGQGREQYF | TRBJ2-7 | TRBV19 | 13
CASRRQGIEGYTF | TRBJ1-2 | TRBV19 | 13
CASSSGIQGYEQFF | TRBJ2-1 | TRBV6-6 | 14
CASSLDLVQEQFF | TRBJ2-1 | TRBV11-2 | 13
CASSGLAVYEQYF | TRBJ2-7 | TRBV11-2 | 13
CSVGSSAGNTIYF | TRBJ1-3 | TRBV29-1 | 13
CATSREGRGSREQYF | TRBJ2-7 | TRBV15 | 15
CASSLGASTNYGYTF | TRBJ1-2 | TRBV5-4 | 15
CSVDTVGSYNEQFF | TRBJ2-1 | TRBV29-1 | 14
CASSFTSRQETQYF | TRBJ2-5 | TRBV11-1 | 14
CASSQDLLAGGTDTQYF | TRBJ2-3 | TRBV4-3 | 17